This T cell receptor (beta chain) stems from a study of blood T cell repertoires in COVID-19. About the research overall: In each case, the material was cDNA or gDNA derived from T cells, B-cell-depleted T cells, or PBMCs.

The method was immunoSEQ multiplex PCR; TCRdb's version includes in-frame clones alone and lacks a portion of them. Counted here are roughly 67,000 clones, 65% to 90% occurring once; the ten biggest clones make up 23%. The germline CDR1 and CDR2 sequences are SGHRS and YFSETQ. J lost 2 bases, V lost 3 bases, and 21 bases had no gene match. CDR3 length: 20 amino acids. This rearrangement joins TRBV5-1 to TRBJ2-5; the match to TRBD1 covers 8 bases. Source material: peripheral blood. This TCR derives from a man aged 45 to 65 with acute or convalescent COVID-19. As DNA, the CDR3 is TGCGCCAGCAGCTACCCAGAAGACAGGGGCCACCGTACACCGCAAGAGACCCAGTACTTC. It yields the protein CASSYPEDRGHRTPQETQYF.